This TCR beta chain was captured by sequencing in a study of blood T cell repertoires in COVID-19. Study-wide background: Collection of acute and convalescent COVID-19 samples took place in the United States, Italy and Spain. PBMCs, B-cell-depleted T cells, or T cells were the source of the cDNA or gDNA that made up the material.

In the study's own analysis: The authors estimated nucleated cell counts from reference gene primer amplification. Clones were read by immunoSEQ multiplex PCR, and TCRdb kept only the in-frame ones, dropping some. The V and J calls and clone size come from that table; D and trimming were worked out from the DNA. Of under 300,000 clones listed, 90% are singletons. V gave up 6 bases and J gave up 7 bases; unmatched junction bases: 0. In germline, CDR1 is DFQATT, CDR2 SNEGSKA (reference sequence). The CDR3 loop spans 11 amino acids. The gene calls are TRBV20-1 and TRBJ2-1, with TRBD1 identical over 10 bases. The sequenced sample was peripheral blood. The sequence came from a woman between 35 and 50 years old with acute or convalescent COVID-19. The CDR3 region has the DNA TGCAGTGCGGACAGGGGGAATGAGCAGTTCTTC. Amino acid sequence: CSADRGNEQFF.